This is a list of T cell receptor beta chains from one sample in a study of T cell repertoires in ileal Crohn's disease. Here immunoSEQ multiplex PCR was the method, and the copy in TCRdb shows in-frame clones only, minus some. The table records thousands of clones, about 78% of them present only once. The specimen sequenced was ileal tissue. All receptors come from an adult with Crohn's disease. CDR3s include the opening cysteine and the closing phenylalanine or tryptophan. The order of the fields is V gene, CDR3 length, J gene, CDR3 protein.

>TRBV6-1|12|TRBJ2-7
CASRDSEDEQYF
>TRBV13|15|TRBJ1-1
CASSGGDSMNTEAFF
>TRBV7-8|14|TRBJ2-5
CASSLALGGETQYF
>TRBV5-4|14|TRBJ1-3
CASSLGHIGNTIYF
>TRBV14|15|TRBJ1-2
CASSWDSGANYGYTF
>TRBV25-1|15|TRBJ1-2
CASSEYGEIFYGYTF
>TRBV19|15|TRBJ2-3
CASTALAGGSDTQYF
>TRBV18|16|TRBJ1-2
CASSPGAAYRDYGYTF
>TRBV2|18|TRBJ2-7
CASSTNSESRDRTYEQYF
>TRBV6-1|13|TRBJ1-3
CASIVDSGNTIYF
>TRBV27|15|TRBJ2-3
CASSLRMGSTDTQYF
>TRBV9|15|TRBJ2-5
CASSVNPTRKETQYF
>TRBV29-1|15|TRBJ2-1
CSVEGLAGGWDEQFF
>TRBV11-2|14|TRBJ1-5
CASSLAGDPGPQHF
>TRBV6-5|14|TRBJ1-4
CASSKGQGNEKLFF
>TRBV5-1|16|TRBJ2-3
CASSALTSGGADTQYF
>TRBV28|17|TRBJ1-6
CASRGPVRSSYNSPLHF
>TRBV5-1|15|TRBJ2-1
CASSLGSGAYNEQFF
>TRBV5-1|15|TRBJ2-3
CASSLELISTDTQYF
>TRBV10-2|13|TRBJ2-5
CASSGGGGETQYF
>TRBV9|13|TRBJ1-2
CASSVEGTGGYTF
>TRBV7-9|13|TRBJ2-7
CASSLGVEDEQYF
>TRBV2|16|TRBJ1-2
CASSKATGEANYGYTF
>TRBV11-2|15|TRBJ2-1
CASSFTTSGSNEQFF
>TRBV5-1|15|TRBJ2-1
CASSRTESSYNEQFF
>TRBV19|13|TRBJ1-6
CASSIVSDSPLHF
>TRBV27|13|TRBJ2-7
CASSPGGQREQYF
>TRBV5-1|17|TRBJ2-1
CASSPGFPGGSYNEQFF
>TRBV10-3|15|TRBJ2-3
CAISPGDRGGNTQYF
>TRBV18|14|TRBJ1-3
CASSPQGTGNTIYF
>TRBV5-1|15|TRBJ2-1
CASSLGTLSYNEQFF
>TRBV5-6|12|TRBJ1-4
CASSFIGEKLFF
>TRBV18|11|TRBJ1-1
CASLGDTEAFF
>TRBV9|15|TRBJ2-1
CASSVGVSSYNEQFF
>TRBV5-8|15|TRBJ2-2
CASSLLRQGTGELFF
>TRBV5-1|13|TRBJ2-2
CASSSPGAGELFF
>TRBV4-1|18|TRBJ2-1
CASSQAGTSGGSYNEQFF
>TRBV19|13|TRBJ1-2
CASSITGNYGYTF
>TRBV27|14|TRBJ1-2
CASSSNPRDYGYTF
>TRBV5-1|17|TRBJ1-4
CASSLGPGMGTNEKLFF
>TRBV9|15|TRBJ1-1
CASSATQGMNTEAFF
>TRBV6-1|14|TRBJ1-6
CASSPPPYNSPLHF
>TRBV11-2|15|TRBJ2-1
CASSLGVGSYNEQFF
>TRBV2|14|TRBJ1-2
CASRRQGVNYGYTF
>TRBV7-6|14|TRBJ2-7
CASSRTSGAYEQYF
>TRBV14|16|TRBJ1-2
CASSQELRDRHYGYTF
>TRBV5-6|17|TRBJ2-7
CASSLAAAGGWGYEQYF
>TRBV12-5|15|TRBJ2-3
CASGRDGGNVDTQYF
>TRBV12-5|14|TRBJ1-2
CASGLFPGIYGYTF
>TRBV27|19|TRBJ2-3
CASSLHGLSGTSETDTQYF